The clone carrying this TCR beta chain was counted between two and nine times. The length of the CDR3 is 15 residues. V lost 0 bases and J 1 base, leaving 10 bases between the germline ends. Per the germline V gene, CDR1 is SGHRS and CDR2 is YFSETQ. This entry belongs to a study of technical replicates of blood from a few donors. The table came from immunoSEQ multiplex PCR; TCRdb's copy has only in-frame clones and leaves some out. This sample carries 55,000 to 75,000 clones, over 85% of them seen once, and the ten largest clones take about 0.4%. This chain uses TRBV5-1 with TRBJ1-1; D unresolved. The material sequenced was T cells isolated from PBMCs. The sequence was obtained from a human donor in good health. The DNA of the CDR3 is TGCGCCAGCAGCTTGGACAGCCGGCGGAACACTGAAGCTTTCTTT. Its protein product is CASSLDSRRNTEAFF.